What follows are 27 T cell receptor beta chains derived from one specimen sequenced in a study of T-cell reconstitution after alpha-beta-depleted transplantation in children. A TCRbeta library incorporating unique molecular identifiers was prepared. TCRdb redid the calling of the PCR reads with MiXCR, one entry per CDR3 protein. The sample lists roughly 400,000 distinct CDR3 sequences; roughly 22% were seen once. This material consisted of PBMCs from the stem cell graft donor, taken from the stem cell graft. These receptors all come from a human donor who donated a stem cell graft to a child with acute myeloid leukemia.

The chain joins TRBV7-2 to TRBJ2-1; D not certain. V lost 5 bases, J lost 5 bases, and 13 bases lay in between. The germline gives CDR1 SGHTA, CDR2 FQGNSA. The length of the CDR3 is 14 residues. Written as DNA, the CDR3 is TGTGCCAGCAGCGAACCGAATCCCCACAATGAGCAGTTCTTC. Translation: CASSEPNPHNEQFF.

This chain connects TRBV24-1 to TRBJ2-2, with D unresolved. CDR1 is KGHDR and CDR2 is SFDVKD in the germline V gene. This CDR3 is 14 amino acids long. With 1 base removed from V and 6 bases from J, the gap between germline ends came to 8 bases. CDR3 region: CATSDFWTSGELFF. In nucleotides, the CDR3 is TGTGCCACCAGTGATTTCTGGACGTCCGGGGAGCTGTTTTTT.

The genes are TRBV15 and TRBJ2-1; TRBD1 matches 8 bases. The CDR3 runs 15 residues. Trimming cost V 3 bases and J 3 bases; bases outside gene matches: 4. Germline CDR1 and CDR2: LNHNV and YYDKDF (reference sequence). CDR3 sequence (DNA): TGTGCCACCAGCAGGCCGGGACAGGTCTACAATGAGCAGTTCTTC. Translating gives CATSRPGQVYNEQFF.

This clonotype showed up just a few times. The chain recombines TRBV7-8 with TRBJ2-2; D is possibly TRBD1 or TRBD2 (5 bases each). The CDR3 sequence is 19 residues long. The V gene lost 5 bases and the J gene lost 6 bases, with 28 bases spanning the gap. The V gene's germline CDR1 is SGHVS and CDR2 FQNEAQ. The CDR3 region has the DNA TGTGCCAGCAGCCTCGCGCGGGTGGCTGGCGGAAGAGGGGCCGGGGAGCTGTTTTTT. It yields the protein CASSLARVAGGRGAGELFF.

This clonotype was seen more than once but under ten times. The chain couples TRBV28 to TRBJ2-5; D assignment may be TRBD1 or TRBD2 (5 bases each). The germline V and J ends were trimmed by 5 bases and 2 bases, with 21 bases remaining between them. There are 17 residues in the CDR3. Germline CDR1 and CDR2: MDHEN and SYDVKM. CDR3 in DNA: TGTGCCAGCAGTACCCTAAGAGAGGGACGTGGGCAAGAGACCCAGTACTTC. Translated: CASSTLREGRGQETQYF.

This clonotype was recorded many times. This rearrangement joins TRBV10-3 to TRBJ2-1; D is ambiguous. The CDR3 runs to 12 residues. CDR1 and CDR2 (germline): ENHRY, SYGVKD. Trimming pared 6 bases from V and 8 bases from J, leaving 11 bases between. This CDR3 reads CAISDRVYEQFF. For the CDR3, the DNA is TGTGCCATCAGCGATAGGGTGTATGAGCAGTTCTTC.

This clonotype showed up many times. The chain employs TRBV12-3 or TRBV12-4 and TRBJ2-3; D remains unclear. With 6 bases removed from V and 6 bases from J, the gap between germline ends came to 10 bases. The CDR3 runs to 12 residues. The CDR3 sequence: CASRSDTDTQYF. As DNA, the CDR3 is TGTGCCAGCAGGTCTGATACGGATACGCAGTATTTT.

The chain carries TRBV4-2 and TRBJ1-2; D call uncertain. The CDR3 totals 17 residues. CDR1 and CDR2 from the germline V gene are LGHNA and YNFKEQ. V was trimmed by 1 base and J by 2 bases, leaving 17 bases between them. The CDR3 spells CASSQVGGKVFNYGYTF. The CDR3 nucleotides read TGTGCCAGCAGCCAAGTGGGCGGGAAGGTTTTCAACTATGGCTACACCTTC.

This clonotype was detected many times. This chain uses TRBV10-3 with TRBJ2-7; D not resolved. V was pared by 11 bases and J by 3 bases, with 14 bases between. This CDR3 spans 12 amino acids. The germline V gene has CDR1 ENHRY and CDR2 SYGVKD. The CDR3 sequence: CAASRSVYEQYF. CDR3 in DNA: TGTGCCGCGTCTCGGTCTGTCTACGAGCAGTACTTC.

This clonotype was observed a handful of times. This rearrangement joins TRBV4-2 to TRBJ1-2, with no clear D. The CDR3 has 15 residues. V was shortened by 0 bases and J by 5 bases, with 13 bases between the two germline ends. Germline-derived CDR1 and CDR2 are LGHNA and YNFKEQ. As DNA, the CDR3 is TGTGCCAGCAGCCAAGAAAAGGGAATGGGGTATGGCTACACCTTC. It encodes CASSQEKGMGYGYTF.

This chain joins TRBV30 and TRBJ2-1; 11 bases fit TRBD2. Germline lookup yields CDR1 GTSNPN and CDR2 SVGIG (reference sequence). The V gene end was trimmed by 4 bases and the J gene end by 10 bases; junction bases not matched to a gene: 6. There are 13 residues in the CDR3. CDR3 nucleotide sequence: TGTGCCTGGAACTTAGCGGGAGGGCACGAGCAGTTCTTC. Its translation: CAWNLAGGHEQFF. Full variable domain (missing parts from reference TRBV30 and TRBJ2-1): SQTIHQWPATLVQPVGSPLSLECTVEGTSNPNLYWYRQAAGRGLQLLFYSVGIGQISSEVPQNLSASRPQDRQFILSSKKLLLSDSGFYLCAWNLAGGHEQFFGPGTRLTVL.

This clonotype was detected ten times or more. The rearrangement joins TRBV25-1 to TRBJ2-4; D may match TRBD1 or TRBD2 (5 bases each). CDR1 and CDR2 (germline): MGHDK, SYGVNS. The CDR3 contains 14 residues. With 5 bases removed from V and 6 bases from J, the gap between germline ends came to 14 bases. The CDR3 sequence is CASSTLGDPNIQYF. For the CDR3, the DNA is TGTGCCAGCAGTACCCTCGGGGACCCAAACATTCAGTACTTC.

V is TRBV7-6 and J is TRBJ1-4, with 9 bases matching TRBD1. The germline V gene has CDR1 SGHVS and CDR2 FNYEAQ. This CDR3 spans 16 amino acids. Trimming took 5 bases from V and 6 from J; bases not matched to a gene: 10. CDR3 sequence reads: CASSTGQGRLDEKLFF. The DNA for the CDR3 is TGTGCCAGCAGCACTGGACAGGGGAGGTTAGATGAAAAACTGTTTTTT.

In its sample, this clonotype was seen a few times. The J gene is TRBJ2-5, the V gene TRBV7-2; 13 positions match TRBD2. Germline V lookup: CDR1 SGHTA, CDR2 FQGNSA. This CDR3 spans 15 amino acids. V was pared by 8 bases and J by 5 bases, with 8 bases of the junction left unmatched. The CDR3 reads CASGTSGRAGETQYF. Here the CDR3 DNA reads TGTGCCAGCGGTACTAGCGGGAGGGCCGGTGAGACCCAGTACTTC.

This clonotype was detected many times. The chain employs TRBV7-9 and TRBJ1-1, with unresolved D. Between the trimmed V and J ends, which lost 5 bases and 8 bases, there was a span of 9 bases. This CDR3 region has 11 residues. Germline loops: CDR1 SEHNR, CDR2 FQNEAQ (reference sequence). CDR3 in DNA: TGTGCCAGCAGCCCATTGGTGGAAGCTTTCTTT. Translation gives CASSPLVEAFF.

This clonotype has a handful of counts. The rearrangement uses TRBV28 and TRBJ1-5; no reliable D call. The V end lost 8 bases, the J end lost 3 bases, and 8 bases lay between the germline ends. The CDR3 extends over 12 amino acids. Germline V gives CDR1 MDHEN, CDR2 SYDVKM. The CDR3 loop is CASLTNNQPQHF. CDR3 nucleotide sequence: TGTGCCAGCCTCACGAACAATCAGCCCCAGCATTTT.

In its sample, this clonotype was seen a few times. A read error may produce the germline difference seen at one junction end. The chain has TRBV7-6 and TRBJ2-3, with 8 bases that match TRBD2. The V gene's germline CDR1 is SGHVS and CDR2 FNYEAQ. The CDR3 totals 16 residues. The CDR3 DNA reads TGTGCCAGCAGCTTATTAACCAGCGGGAGCAGAGATACGCAGTATTTT. It yields the protein CASSLLTSGSRDTQYF. Based on the CDR3 plus reference TRBV7-6 and TRBJ2-3, the full variable domain is GAGVSQSPRYKVTKRGQDVALRCDPISGHVSLYWYRQALGQGPEFLTYFNYEAQQDKSGLPNDRFSAERPEGSISTLTIQRTEQRDSAMYRCASSLLTSGSRDTQYFGPGTRLTVL.

This clonotype was picked up one time. The J gene is TRBJ1-1, the V gene TRBV20-1; D ambiguous. This CDR3 has 12 amino acids. The V gene lost 6 bases and the J gene lost 5 bases, with 13 bases spanning the gap. In germline, CDR1 is DFQATT, CDR2 SNEGSKA (reference sequence). The CDR3 sequence: CSATASFTEAFF. CDR3 sequence (DNA): TGCAGTGCCACCGCAAGTTTTACTGAAGCTTTCTTT.

V and J are TRBV28 and TRBJ2-1, with D perhaps given as TRBD1 or TRBD2 (6 bases each). The CDR3 is 16 amino acids. Trimming took 5 bases from V and 9 from J, leaving 23 bases between them. CDR1 and CDR2 (germline): MDHEN, SYDVKM. DNA for the CDR3: TGTGCCAGCAGTCAAAATTTGTTAAGGGGGGCGCGTGAGCAGTTCTTC. This codes for CASSQNLLRGAREQFF.

A remark on this clonotype: A much larger clonotype is one base distant, so this may be a read error. The chain couples TRBV20-1 to TRBJ2-7; TRBD1 agrees at 7 bases. This CDR3 comprises 12 residues. V gave up 5 bases and J gave up 1 base; unmatched junction bases: 2. The germline CDR1 and CDR2 sequences are DFQATT and SNEGSKA (reference sequence). CDR3 sequence (DNA): TGCAGTGCTGTACAGGGGTCCTACGAGCAGTACTTC. It codes for CSAVQGSYEQYF.

V usage is TRBV24-1 and J usage is TRBJ2-1, with 9 bases aligning to TRBD2. The CDR3 length is 16 residues. Per germline, CDR1 KGHDR and CDR2 SFDVKD. Losses at the gene ends were 5 bases for V and 6 bases for J; bases not matched to a gene: 10. As DNA, the CDR3 is TGTGCCACCAGTGGGTCGGGAGCGGGAGGAGGCAATGAGCAGTTCTTC. It specifies CATSGSGAGGGNEQFF.

The table lists this clonotype with many counts. This chain uses TRBV20-1 with TRBJ2-1; 9 positions match TRBD2. J was trimmed by 4 bases and V by 7 bases; bases with no gene match: 8. Germline lookup yields CDR1 DFQATT and CDR2 SNEGSKA (reference sequence). This CDR3 contains 14 residues. The CDR3 sequence: CSVSGRGGYNEQFF. The CDR3 nucleotides are TGCAGTGTTAGCGGGAGAGGGGGTTACAATGAGCAGTTCTTC.

This clonotype was counted a single time. V gene TRBV21-1 combines with J gene TRBJ2-5; the table's TRBD2 call for D was not verified on the DNA. TRBV21-1 is reported as a pseudogene. The CDR3 consists of 16 residues. The CDR3 is CASSKKTSGRKETQYF. CDR3 in DNA: TGTGCCAGCAGCAAAAAGACTAGCGGGAGAAAAGAGACCCAGTACTTC.

The chain joins TRBV20-1 to TRBJ1-4; a possible D gene is TRBD1 (5 bases). This CDR3 spans 16 amino acids. Per germline, CDR1 DFQATT and CDR2 SNEGSKA (reference sequence). The CDR3 coding sequence is TGCAGATCGGGGGGACCTTTAGGCCCAGGGAGTGAAAAACTGTTTTTT. It specifies CRSGGPLGPGSEKLFF.

V is TRBV2 and J is TRBJ2-2, with 9 bases identical to TRBD1. Germline values: CDR1 SNHLY, CDR2 FYNNEI. V lost 4 bases, J lost 5 bases, and 8 bases stayed unmatched. CDR3 size: 16 residues. In nucleotides, the CDR3 is TGTGCCAGCAGTGCCCCGGGGGACAGGGTAACCGGGGAGCTGTTTTTT. This codes for CASSAPGDRVTGELFF. Together with reference TRBV2 and TRBJ2-2, the CDR3 gives the full variable domain: EPEVTQTPSHQVTQMGQEVILRCVPISNHLYFYWYRQILGQKVEFLVSFYNNEISEKSEIFDDQFSVERPDGSNFTLKIRSTKLEDSAMYFCASSAPGDRVTGELFFGEGSRLTVL.

There are many counts of this clonotype. The rearrangement joins TRBV7-9 to TRBJ1-1, with D unclear. Looked up from germline, CDR1 is SEHNR and CDR2 is FQNEAQ (reference sequence). There are 12 residues in the CDR3. The V gene lost 5 bases and the J gene lost 3 bases, with 7 bases spanning the gap. The CDR3 is CASSHRHTEAFF. CDR3 DNA sequence: TGTGCCAGCAGCCACCGTCACACTGAAGCTTTCTTT.

J is TRBJ2-5 and V is TRBV29-1; tentative D call: TRBD1 (6 bases). Germline CDR1 SQVTM, CDR2 ANQGSEA. This CDR3 contains 15 residues. Trimming left V 1 base short and J 5 bases short, with 17 bases between. The CDR3 loop reads CSVEGWTVHGETQYF. The DNA for the CDR3 is TGCAGCGTTGAAGGGTGGACAGTCCACGGGGAGACCCAGTACTTC.